The source of this TCR beta chain is a study of response to subunit inactivated influenza vaccine. One entry per CDR3 protein results from TCRdb running MiXCR on the RT-PCR reads. Of a few hundred thousand distinct CDR3 sequences in the sample, 20% to 25% were seen once. Germline V CDR1 and CDR2: SQVTM, ANQGSEA. The CDR3 is 13 amino acids. V lost 5 bases and J lost 5; bases outside the gene matches: 1. The chain couples TRBV29-1 to TRBJ2-2, with TRBD2 matching 11 bases. The clonotype originates from a man aged 50 to 69 who received an inactivated influenza vaccine. This specimen consisted of PBMCs from blood, obtained less than 22 months after vaccination. CDR3 protein: CSVTSGGTGELFF. CDR3 DNA: TGCAGCGTTACTAGCGGGGGAACCGGGGAGCTGTTTTTT.